This T cell receptor beta chain was sequenced during a study of T cell repertoires in cytomegalovirus infection. About the research overall: Based on public TCR beta signatures, there were indications of CMV infection and of a matching HLA type. Broader study findings: Clonotypes of TCR beta that were HLA-C-restricted and CMV-specific dominated the ex vivo response. CMV carriers having the relevant HLA were flagged by cumulative public TCR beta family frequency.

Concerning this clonotype: Its specificity is not known.

MiXCR, applied by TCRdb to the reads, yields one record per CDR3 protein. The repertoire holds hundreds of thousands of distinct CDR3 sequences, with around 35% as singletons. V was pared by 5 bases and J by 1 base, with 22 bases between. This CDR3 has 18 residues. The sequence came from a human donor in good health (CMV status not recorded). Some clones in this sample may be carry-over from other donors' samples. The material was cultured PBMCs, obtained from culture after CMV antigen stimulation. The chain has TRBV12-3 or TRBV12-4 and TRBJ2-3, with a possible D match to TRBD2 (7 bases). The CDR3 coding sequence is TGTGCCAGCAGTGCCCGGAGGGGGGGAGGCTTCGGCACAGATACGCAGTATTTT. It is translated as CASSARRGGGFGTDTQYF.